A single sample is the source of the 15 T cell receptor beta chains below, sequenced in a study of long-term antiretroviral therapy in people with HIV. Run at survey level, the immunoSEQ assay was version v3.0. TCRdb's table, derived via immunoSEQ multiplex PCR, lists solely in-frame clones and lacks some. The data contain some 45,000 clones, approximately 86% of them seen just once; the ten biggest clones take up about 5%. The specimen was unsorted PBMCs, collected 0.1 years before starting antiretroviral therapy. These receptors were taken from a woman aged 45-60 years with HIV.

This sequence joins TRBV11-2 and TRBJ2-5; 9 bases align to TRBD2. Germline CDR1 reads SGHAT; CDR2 reads FQNNGV. CDR3 length: 18 amino acids. V dropped 0 bases and J dropped 4; count of bases not matched to a gene: 12. CDR3 nucleotides: TGTGCCAGCAGCTTAGATAAATCGGGACTAGCAGGTGGAGAGACCCAGTACTTC. Translating it yields CASSLDKSGLAGGETQYF.

This chain links TRBV18 with TRBJ2-7; D is uncertain. Germline-derived CDR1 and CDR2 are KGHSH and LQKENI. The CDR3 is made up of 12 amino acids. V gave up 2 bases and J gave up 1 base, with 3 bases separating them. The DNA for the CDR3 is TGTGCCAGCTCACCAGGGTCCTACGAGCAGTACTTC. Translation: CASSPGSYEQYF.

The CDR3 spells CASSLAHLQETQYF. In DNA form, the CDR3 reads TGTGCCAGCAGCTTAGCACACCTCCAAGAGACCCAGTACTTC. The V gene is TRBV7-2, the J gene TRBJ2-5; D remains unclear. In germline, CDR1 is SGHTA, CDR2 FQGNSA. V gave up 0 bases and J gave up 1 base, with 6 bases separating them. The CDR3 is 14 residues long.

J is TRBJ1-1 and V is TRBV6-6; possible D gene TRBD1, 5 bases. V was clipped by 6 bases and J by 0 bases, with 11 bases between them. This CDR3 contains 14 residues. The germline gives CDR1 MNHNY, CDR2 SVGAGI (reference sequence). CDR3: CASRATQVNTEAFF. The DNA for the CDR3 is TGTGCCAGCAGGGCTACACAGGTGAACACTGAAGCTTTCTTT.

V and J are TRBV6-1 and TRBJ2-2; the D gene could be TRBD1 or TRBD2 (5 bases each). The CDR3 contains 14 residues. Per the germline V gene, CDR1 is MNHNS and CDR2 is SASEGT. Trimming took 0 bases from V and 7 from J, leaving 9 bases between them. CDR3 coding DNA: TGTGCCAGCAGTGAAGCAACGGGGCGCGGGGAGCTGTTTTTT. Translated: CASSEATGRGELFF.

This clone has just one count. The genes are TRBV5-5 and TRBJ2-2; D possibly corresponds to TRBD1 (7 bases). V was clipped by 0 bases and J by 4 bases, with 10 bases between them. CDR3 size: 15 residues. Germline loops: CDR1 SGHKS, CDR2 YYEKEE (reference sequence). CDR3 in DNA: TGTGCCAGCAGCTTGGGCCAGGGGGGCACCGGGGAGCTGTTTTTT. Its protein is CASSLGQGGTGELFF.

V gene TRBV6-1 combines with J gene TRBJ1-2; 7 nucleotides match TRBD1. V dropped 5 bases and J dropped 2; count of bases not matched to a gene: 2. The CDR3 has 13 amino acids. Germline-derived CDR1 and CDR2 are MNHNS and SASEGT. CDR3 sequence: CASSRDSNYGYTF. CDR3 nucleotides: TGTGCCAGCAGTAGGGACAGCAACTATGGCTACACCTTC.

The chain joins TRBV13 to TRBJ2-7; D possibly corresponds to TRBD2 (7 bases). CDR3 length equals 15 residues. CDR1 and CDR2 (germline): PRHDT, FYEKMQ (reference sequence). Trimming removed 4 bases at V and 0 bases at J, with 13 bases between. CDR3 in DNA: TGTGCCAGCAGCTCGCGGGGGCGGAACTCCTACGAGCAGTACTTC. It codes for CASSSRGRNSYEQYF. Full variable domain (missing parts from reference TRBV13 and TRBJ2-7): AAGVIQSPRHLIKEKRETATLKCYPIPRHDTVYWYQQGPGQDPQFLISFYEKMQSDKGSIPDRFSAQQFSDYHSELNMSSLELGDSALYFCASSSRGRNSYEQYFGPGTRLTVT.

The V gene is TRBV7-3, the J gene TRBJ2-7, with D perhaps matching TRBD1 (5 bases). Germline CDR1 is SGHTA and CDR2 is FQGTGA. With 2 bases removed from V and 1 base from J, the gap between germline ends came to 15 bases. The CDR3 loop spans 16 amino acids. In DNA form, the CDR3 reads TGTGCCAGCAGCTTACTCCCCCAGGGCCTTTCCTACGAGCAGTACTTC. Translating it yields CASSLLPQGLSYEQYF.

This rearrangement joins TRBV7-2 to TRBJ2-3; 7 bases align to TRBD1. CDR3 size: 15 residues. Germline assignment: CDR1 SGHTA and CDR2 FQGNSA. J was trimmed by 1 base and V by 1 base; bases with no gene match: 2. The CDR3 region has the DNA TGTGCCAGCAGCTTAGGGGGGACAGGCACAGATACGCAGTATTTT. Translation: CASSLGGTGTDTQYF.

This clone occurred a few times. The V gene is TRBV4-1, the J gene TRBJ1-2; 7 positions agree with TRBD1. The CDR3 has 14 residues. The J segment lost 5 bases and the V segment lost 2 bases, leaving 5 bases of the junction unmatched. Germline CDR1 reads MGHRA; CDR2 reads YSYEKL. The CDR3 sequence is CASSQPGQRYGYTF. In nucleotides, the CDR3 is TGCGCCAGCAGCCAACCGGGACAGAGGTATGGCTACACCTTC.

This chain links TRBV6-1 with TRBJ1-5; TRBD1 is a possible D gene (6 bases). V gave up 4 bases and J gave up 1 base, with 14 bases separating them. Germline values: CDR1 MNHNS, CDR2 SASEGT. The CDR3 totals 16 residues. CDR3 region: CASSVSPGASNQPQHF. The CDR3 nucleotides read TGTGCCAGCAGTGTATCCCCAGGGGCGAGCAATCAGCCCCAGCATTTT.

This chain links TRBV10-3 with TRBJ2-1; 8 bases fit TRBD2. This CDR3 is built from 17 residues. J lost 0 bases, V lost 3 bases, and 7 bases had no gene match. CDR1 is ENHRY, CDR2 SYGVKD, per germline. For the CDR3, the DNA is TGTGCCATCAGTGAACGAAGCGGGGGTGACTCCTACAATGAGCAGTTCTTC. Amino acid sequence: CAISERSGGDSYNEQFF.

The V call is TRBV7-2, the J call TRBJ2-2, with D tentatively TRBD1 (6 bases). The CDR3 has 17 residues. The germline V and J ends were trimmed by 1 base and 1 base, with 13 bases remaining between them. The germline V gene encodes CDR1 SGHTA and CDR2 FQGNSA. The CDR3 is CASSLERARGNTGELFF. DNA for the CDR3: TGTGCCAGCAGCTTAGAACGTGCCAGGGGGAACACCGGGGAGCTGTTTTTT.

This clone was picked up one time. The chain couples TRBV5-1 to TRBJ2-3; 8 nucleotides agree with TRBD1. The trim removed 4 bases at V and 3 bases at J, leaving 7 bases unmatched. Germline-derived CDR1 and CDR2 are SGHRS and YFSETQ. There are 15 residues in the CDR3. This chain's CDR3 is CASSQDRAYTDTQYF. DNA of the CDR3: TGCGCCAGCAGCCAGGACAGGGCTTATACAGATACGCAGTATTTT.